Following are 17 T cell receptor beta chains from one sample sequenced in a study of T-cell reconstitution after alpha-beta-depleted transplantation in children. This sample's TCRbeta library carried unique molecular identifier barcodes. One entry per CDR3 protein results from TCRdb running MiXCR on the PCR reads. This repertoire shows approximately 400,000 distinct CDR3 sequences, about a tenth found once; its top ten account for 4.5% to 6%. The source was PBMCs from the stem cell graft donor, collected from the stem cell graft. These TCRs come from a human donor who donated a stem cell graft to a child with acute myeloid leukemia.

This clonotype was counted a few times. The chain combines TRBV24-1 with TRBJ2-7; possibly TRBD2 for D (6 bases). Germline values: CDR1 KGHDR, CDR2 SFDVKD. The CDR3 extends over 14 amino acids. Trimming took 5 bases from V and 3 from J, leaving 13 bases between them. In nucleotides, the CDR3 is TGTGCCACCAGTGGCCCCGGGACTCTCTACGAGCAGTACGTC. Translated: CATSGPGTLYEQYV.

This clonotype was recorded a few times. The chain employs TRBV20-1 and TRBJ2-2; 8 bases map to TRBD2. The CDR3 runs to 16 residues. CDR1 and CDR2 from the germline V gene are DFQATT and SNEGSKA (reference sequence). Trimming took 4 bases from V and 4 from J; bases not matched to a gene: 11. The CDR3 DNA is TGCAGTGCTAATCCAGCGGGGGAACCATCCACCGGGGAGCTGTTTTTT. Residues: CSANPAGEPSTGELFF.

This clonotype was observed at least ten times. The chain links TRBV18 to TRBJ2-1, with TRBD1 identical over 7 bases. Germline CDR1 reads KGHSH; CDR2 reads LQKENI. V dropped 4 bases and J dropped 0; count of bases not matched to a gene: 9. This CDR3 region has 17 residues. The CDR3: CASSRTGTASSYNEQFF. In DNA, the CDR3 is TGTGCCAGCTCACGAACCGGGACAGCCAGCTCCTACAATGAGCAGTTCTTC.

This clonotype has just a few counts. The chain recombines TRBV7-2 with TRBJ1-5; a weak D match, TRBD1 (5 bases). Germline CDR1 and CDR2: SGHTA and FQGNSA. Trimming left V 5 bases short and J 3 bases short, with 14 bases between. This CDR3 has 15 residues. Here the CDR3 DNA reads TGTGCCAGCAGCGAAGATGGGGCGGACAATCAGCCCCAGCATTTT. Encoded protein: CASSEDGADNQPQHF.

This chain connects TRBV5-1 to TRBJ2-1; D possibly corresponds to TRBD1 (6 bases). Looked up from germline, CDR1 is SGHRS and CDR2 is YFSETQ. The CDR3 runs to 15 residues. V lost 0 bases and J lost 3, with 10 bases in between. CDR3 sequence reads: CASSLDRVGYNEQFF. Written as DNA, the CDR3 is TGCGCCAGCAGCTTGGACAGGGTGGGCTACAATGAGCAGTTCTTC.

This rearrangement joins TRBV12-3 or TRBV12-4 to TRBJ1-2; no definite D call. The CDR3 is 13 amino acids. Trimming took off 6 bases at V and 2 bases at J, with 10 bases between the two ends. CDR3 protein: CASRQNQNYGYTF. The CDR3 nucleotides are TGTGCCAGCAGGCAGAACCAAAACTATGGCTACACCTTC.

The sample holds many counts of this clonotype. The chain has TRBV5-1 and TRBJ2-3, with no clear D. V was shortened by 6 bases and J by 0 bases, with 11 bases between the two germline ends. The CDR3 runs to 14 residues. Per germline, CDR1 SGHRS and CDR2 YFSETQ. CDR3 residues: CASKSDPSTDTQYF. The CDR3 DNA reads TGCGCCAGCAAGAGCGATCCTAGCACAGATACGCAGTATTTT.

This clonotype was observed many times. The rearrangement joins TRBV6-5 to TRBJ2-1, with 9 bases aligning to TRBD1. CDR1 and CDR2 from the germline V gene are MNHEY and SVGAGI. The junction had 6 bases not matched to a gene; V was cut back by 6 bases and J by 0 bases. The CDR3 runs to 16 residues. CDR3 residues: CASSKDRGISYNEQFF. The CDR3 nucleotides are TGTGCCAGCAGCAAAGACAGGGGGATCTCCTACAATGAGCAGTTCTTC.

This clonotype was detected a few times. The chain carries TRBV6-1 and TRBJ2-5, with D perhaps being TRBD1 or TRBD2 (5 bases each). The ends were cut back, 5 bases at V and 6 bases at J, with 16 bases in the middle. The length of the CDR3 is 14 residues. Per the germline V gene, CDR1 is MNHNS and CDR2 is SASEGT. The CDR3 reads CASSRSGAKKTQYF. The CDR3 DNA sequence: TGTGCCAGCAGTCGCTCCGGGGCGAAGAAGACCCAGTACTTC.

In its sample, this clonotype was seen many times. This chain uses TRBV6-5 with TRBJ1-2; D gene unclear. From germline, CDR1 is MNHEY and CDR2 SVGAGI. With 6 bases removed from V and 5 bases from J, the gap between germline ends came to 10 bases. The CDR3 totals 12 residues. The CDR3 loop is CASSLVGYGYTF. In DNA form, the CDR3 reads TGTGCCAGCAGCTTAGTCGGGTATGGCTACACCTTC.

This clonotype was observed a few times. The rearrangement joins TRBV6-5 to TRBJ2-3, with 7 positions matching TRBD2. Unmatched junction bases numbered 10, after V lost 6 bases and J lost 13 bases. The CDR3 consists of 12 residues. The germline V gene has CDR1 MNHEY and CDR2 SVGAGI. Written as DNA, the CDR3 is TGTGCCAGCAGCTTACGGGGGGTGGCAGAGTATTTT. Its protein is CASSLRGVAEYF.

This clonotype was counted only a few times. The chain is built from TRBV15 and TRBJ2-2; D assignment may be TRBD1 or TRBD2 (6 bases each). The CDR3 covers 14 residues. Germline V gives CDR1 LNHNV, CDR2 YYDKDF (reference sequence). V lost 0 bases, J lost 7 bases, and 9 bases lay in between. CDR3 coding DNA: TGTGCCACCAGCAGAGACAGGGGAGGCGGGGAGCTGTTTTTT. Residues: CATSRDRGGGELFF.

V and J are TRBV4-3 and TRBJ2-1; 9 bases map to TRBD2. This CDR3 is built from 16 residues. The germline gives CDR1 LGHNA, CDR2 YSLEER. The V gene end was trimmed by 0 bases and the J gene end by 3 bases; junction bases not matched to a gene: 3. CDR3 bases: TGCGCCAGCAGCCAAGACGCGGGAGGGGACTACAATGAGCAGTTCTTC. It encodes CASSQDAGGDYNEQFF.

The table lists this clonotype with many counts. The rearrangement joins TRBV4-3 to TRBJ2-7; 8 nucleotides match TRBD2. With 4 bases clipped from V and 4 bases from J, the junction kept 9 bases outside the gene matches. CDR3 length: 15 amino acids. Germline CDR1 and CDR2: LGHNA and YSLEER. CDR3 DNA sequence: TGCGCCAGCAGCCCGGAACTAGCGGTAGCTTACGAGCAGTACTTC. Protein product: CASSPELAVAYEQYF.

This clonotype has a handful of counts. The J gene is TRBJ2-7, the V gene TRBV5-1, with 12 positions matching TRBD2. This CDR3 is 15 amino acids long. In germline, CDR1 is SGHRS, CDR2 YFSETQ. V trimming: 6 bases; J trimming: 4 bases; junction bases outside the gene matches: 8. CDR3 sequence reads: CASKLLAGGEYEQYF. The CDR3 coding sequence is TGCGCCAGCAAGTTACTAGCGGGAGGTGAATACGAGCAGTACTTC.

This clonotype was seen more than once but under ten times. V usage is TRBV20-1 and J usage is TRBJ2-3; D gene uncertain. The CDR3 sequence is 14 residues long. Germline V CDR1 and CDR2: DFQATT, SNEGSKA (reference sequence). Trimming left V 6 bases short and J 2 bases short, with 15 bases between. The CDR3 region is CSAPSINHTDTQYF. CDR3 nucleotide sequence: TGCAGTGCCCCCAGTATCAACCACACAGATACGCAGTATTTT.

V usage is TRBV20-1 and J usage is TRBJ1-4; D possibly corresponds to TRBD1 (6 bases). Germline V lookup: CDR1 DFQATT, CDR2 SNEGSKA (reference sequence). The CDR3 contains 14 residues. V was clipped by 4 bases and J by 11 bases, with 20 bases between them. DNA for the CDR3: TGCAGTGCTACCTACAGGGTAGCCGGTGGGAAACTGTTTTTT. Translating it yields CSATYRVAGGKLFF.